This is a list of T cell receptor beta chains from one sample in a study of identical twins. MiXCR, run by TCRdb on the 5' RACE reads, gives a single entry per CDR3 protein. This sample has approximately 490,000 distinct CDR3 sequences; 20% to 25% occur once, and the top ten carry about 0.48%. Separately, the same data were catalogued under a study of yellow fever vaccine responses in identical twins.

Sequenced: CD4+ T cells sorted from blood. All receptors derive from a young woman in good health. Both conserved end residues are part of each CDR3. A D gene is named only where the DNA matches it firmly. Size is omitted from some rows. Given values are once, few, many or a class for expanded clones.

j_gene: TRBJ1-1; abundance: .; v_gene: TRBV5-1; d_gene: .; CDR3aa: CASSLASSGVSEAFF; CDR3nt: TGCGCCAGCAGCTTGGCATCATCCGGGGTGAGTGAAGCTTTCTTT
j_gene: TRBJ2-1; abundance: few; v_gene: TRBV11-2; d_gene: .; CDR3aa: CASSLYSKRGSNEQFF; CDR3nt: TGTGCCAGCAGCTTATATAGTAAGAGGGGAAGCAATGAGCAGTTCTTC
j_gene: TRBJ2-1; abundance: .; v_gene: TRBV12-3/TRBV12-4; d_gene: TRBD2; CDR3aa: CASSLAQTRAGGPYNEQFF; CDR3nt: TGTGCCAGCAGTTTAGCCCAGACCCGAGCGGGGGGACCCTACAATGAGCAGTTCTTC
j_gene: TRBJ1-2; abundance: few; v_gene: TRBV12-3/TRBV12-4; d_gene: .; CDR3aa: CASSFSVNYGYTF; CDR3nt: TGTGCCAGCAGTTTCTCCGTTAACTATGGCTACACCTTC
j_gene: TRBJ2-7; abundance: many; v_gene: TRBV29-1; d_gene: TRBD2; CDR3aa: CSVGNFRGSLYEQYF; CDR3nt: TGCAGCGTTGGGAACTTTCGCGGGAGCCTCTACGAGCAGTACTTC
j_gene: TRBJ2-7; abundance: .; v_gene: TRBV12-3/TRBV12-4; d_gene: TRBD2; CDR3aa: CASSTAGSQPYEQYF; CDR3nt: TGTGCCAGCAGCACAGCGGGAAGCCAACCCTACGAGCAGTACTTC
j_gene: TRBJ2-3; abundance: .; v_gene: TRBV27; d_gene: .; CDR3aa: CASSPLDQRGSSDTQYF; CDR3nt: TGTGCCAGCAGTCCTCTCGATCAGAGAGGATCGTCGGATACGCAGTATTTT
j_gene: TRBJ2-1; abundance: few; v_gene: TRBV6-4; d_gene: TRBD2; CDR3aa: CASSDGLADNEQFF; CDR3nt: TGTGCCAGCAGTGACGGGCTAGCGGACAATGAGCAGTTCTTC
j_gene: TRBJ1-2; abundance: .; v_gene: TRBV6-1; d_gene: .; CDR3aa: CASRTSLQGHGYTF; CDR3nt: TGTGCCAGCAGGACAAGCCTACAGGGCCATGGCTACACCTTC
j_gene: TRBJ1-1; abundance: .; v_gene: TRBV6-5; d_gene: .; CDR3aa: CASIKGPEAFF; CDR3nt: TGTGCCAGCATCAAGGGCCCTGAAGCTTTCTTT
j_gene: TRBJ2-4; abundance: .; v_gene: TRBV11-3; d_gene: .; CDR3aa: CASSQTGAGIQYF; CDR3nt: TGTGCCAGCAGTCAGACCGGGGCCGGCATTCAGTACTTC
j_gene: TRBJ1-3; abundance: .; v_gene: TRBV12-3/TRBV12-4; d_gene: .; CDR3aa: CASSLGADAGNTIYF; CDR3nt: TGTGCCAGCAGTTTAGGCGCTGATGCTGGAAACACCATATATTTT
j_gene: TRBJ2-4; abundance: .; v_gene: TRBV12-3/TRBV12-4; d_gene: TRBD2; CDR3aa: CASSLTLAETLAKNIQYF; CDR3nt: TGTGCCAGCAGTTTAACACTAGCGGAGACCCTAGCCAAAAACATTCAGTACTTC
j_gene: TRBJ2-2; abundance: .; v_gene: TRBV11-2; d_gene: .; CDR3aa: CASSLVSGTNTGELFF; CDR3nt: TGTGCCAGCAGCTTAGTTTCAGGGACCAACACCGGGGAGCTGTTTTTT
j_gene: TRBJ2-7; abundance: .; v_gene: TRBV2; d_gene: TRBD2; CDR3aa: CASNSGPSGPYEQYF; CDR3nt: TGTGCCAGCAATTCCGGGCCTAGCGGTCCCTACGAGCAGTACTTC
j_gene: TRBJ2-2; abundance: .; v_gene: TRBV12-3/TRBV12-4; d_gene: .; CDR3aa: CASRERGASGELFF; CDR3nt: TGTGCCAGCCGAGAACGGGGGGCATCCGGGGAGCTGTTTTTT
j_gene: TRBJ2-3; abundance: .; v_gene: TRBV12-3/TRBV12-4; d_gene: .; CDR3aa: CASRRWGTDTQYF; CDR3nt: TGTGCCAGCAGGCGATGGGGCACAGATACGCAGTATTTT
j_gene: TRBJ2-7; abundance: .; v_gene: TRBV18; d_gene: .; CDR3aa: CASSPGTVFYEQYF; CDR3nt: TGTGCCAGCTCCCCGGGGACGGTTTTCTACGAGCAGTACTTC
j_gene: TRBJ2-7; abundance: .; v_gene: TRBV20-1; d_gene: .; CDR3aa: CSASMGGGRPYEQYF; CDR3nt: TGCAGTGCTAGTATGGGGGGCGGGAGACCCTACGAGCAGTACTTC
j_gene: TRBJ1-6; abundance: .; v_gene: TRBV2; d_gene: .; CDR3aa: CASTGPGGTPLHF; CDR3nt: TGTGCCAGCACGGGACCCGGGGGGACACCCCTCCACTTT
j_gene: TRBJ2-1; abundance: few; v_gene: TRBV27; d_gene: TRBD2; CDR3aa: CASSPATRGGGEQFF; CDR3nt: TGTGCCAGCAGTCCCGCTACGCGGGGGGGCGGTGAGCAGTTCTTC
j_gene: TRBJ2-5; abundance: few; v_gene: TRBV20-1; d_gene: .; CDR3aa: CSAPTFSQETQYF; CDR3nt: TGCAGTGCCCCGACCTTTTCCCAAGAGACCCAGTACTTC